Sequencing of this TCR beta chain was carried out in a study of regulatory T cells in long-lasting Graves disease. Background on the study: Persistence in Graves' disease required over 5 years of antithyroid drugs plus positive TSH receptor antibodies. Study-wide points: There were preferences for TRBV28, TRBJ1-2 and TRBJ2-5 in persistent disease.

The V end was cut by 2 bases, the J end by 8 bases, with 12 bases between. The CDR3 spans 13 residues. This sample's time point: persistent/refractory GD, antithyroid drugs over 5 years with positive TRAb. TCR sequences were obtained from RNA taken from PBMCs. Roughly 10 milliliters of peripheral blood were drawn into EDTA tubes. HTBI primers from iRepertoire and Arm-PCR of CDR3 regions yielded the TCR beta libraries. TCRdb processed the multiplex PCR reads anew with MiXCR; each CDR3 protein has one entry. This sample has about 470,000 distinct CDR3 sequences; about a fifth occur once, and the top ten carry roughly 7%. This clonotype has more than one count but fewer than ten. The target antigen is unknown. This may come from a read error, since a much larger clone is one base off.

The clonotype originates from a female donor with Graves disease. The specimen was peripheral blood mononuclear cells (PBMCs), collected when the disease was refractory, from a patient treated with antithyroid drugs. This chain uses TRBV12-3 or TRBV12-4 with TRBJ1-2; D ambiguous. This CDR3 reads CASSLTEDWGYTF. Here the CDR3 DNA reads TGTGCCAGCAGTTTAACGGAGGATTGGGGCTACACCTTC.